This T cell receptor (beta chain) derives from a study of beta chain features in type 1 diabetes. Expressed TCRB transcripts were sequenced because the isolated RNA had all been reverse transcribed beforehand. The method was immunoSEQ multiplex PCR; TCRdb's version includes in-frame clones alone and lacks a portion of them. The sample has over 120,000 clones; more than 9% are singletons. V trimming: 5 bases; J trimming: 4 bases; junction bases outside the gene matches: 4. This CDR3 region has 14 residues. CDR1 and CDR2 from the germline V gene are SGHRS and YFSETQ. Material: naive CD4+ T cells from blood. This TCR came from a man aged 18-30 years in good health. The chain joins TRBV5-1 to TRBJ2-3; 10 bases are shared with TRBD2. For the CDR3, the DNA is TGCGCCAGCAGTTACACTAGCGGGGCAGATACGCAGTATTTT. It specifies CASSYTSGADTQYF. The full variable domain, its missing parts supplied by reference TRBV5-1 and TRBJ2-3, is KAGVTQTPRYLIKTRGQQVTLSCSPISGHRSVSWYQQTPGQGLQFLFEYFSETQRNKGNFPGRFSGRQFSNSRSEMNVSTLELGDSALYLCASSYTSGADTQYFGPGTRLTVL.